Each of the 5 T cell receptor beta chains below was sequenced from the same sample in a study of cytomegalovirus exposure and HLA in healthy donors. The PCR contained 60 Vbeta and 13 Jbeta primers. The protocol was immunoSEQ multiplex PCR, while the TCRdb copy is restricted to in-frame clones and leaves out a portion. This table holds 200,000 or so clones, 65% to 85% found once. Sequencing was performed on PBMCs. The receptors here all came from a boy aged 2 to 10 in good health and CMV-seronegative.

J is TRBJ2-5 and V is TRBV19; 8 bases agree with TRBD1. Germline loops: CDR1 LNHDA, CDR2 SQIVND (reference sequence). The length of the CDR3 is 13 residues. After removal of 3 bases from V and 3 bases from J, the junction contained 0 bases not matched to a gene. CDR3 DNA: TGTGCCAGTAGTATGGACAGGGAAGAGACCCAGTACTTC. Translated: CASSMDREETQYF.

This rearrangement joins TRBV4-1 to TRBJ1-6; 10 nucleotides line up with TRBD1. With V trimmed by 6 bases and J by 4 bases, 18 bases remained unmatched. There are 20 residues in the CDR3. CDR1 is MGHRA and CDR2 is YSYEKL in the germline V gene. CDR3 in DNA: TGCGCCAGCAGACGCTTTACCGGGACAGGGGTTAATTTTTATAATTCACCCCTCCACTTT. Translation: CASRRFTGTGVNFYNSPLHF.

The DNA for the CDR3 is TGTGCTAGTGGTGTCAGAAAGGACACTAGCACAGATACGCAGTATTTT. Its protein is CASGVRKDTSTDTQYF. This chain uses TRBV12-5 with TRBJ2-3; possible D gene TRBD1, 5 bases. Germline-derived CDR1 and CDR2 are LGHNT and FRNRAP. CDR3 length: 16 residues. V dropped 5 bases and J dropped 0 bases, with 15 bases sitting between them.

J is TRBJ2-7 and V is TRBV7-2; weak D call: TRBD2 (5 bases). The CDR3 covers 13 residues. V dropped 7 bases and J dropped 4 bases, with 14 bases sitting between them. Germline loops: CDR1 SGHTA, CDR2 FQGNSA. CDR3: CASNTGRGYEQYF. Written as DNA, the CDR3 is TGTGCCAGCAACACCGGGCGAGGGTACGAGCAGTACTTC.

This clone was seen more than once but under ten times. The rearrangement uses TRBV18 and TRBJ1-1; TRBD1 might be the D (6 bases). The CDR3 spans 14 residues. V was cut by 3 bases and J by 4 bases, with 12 bases left in between. Germline CDR1 reads KGHSH; CDR2 reads LQKENI. CDR3 sequence (DNA): TGTGCCAGCTCACCCACAGGGTCAGGCACTGAAGCTTTCTTT. The encoded protein is CASSPTGSGTEAFF. Full variable domain (outside the CDR3, taken from reference TRBV18 and TRBJ1-1): NAGVMQNPRHLVRRRGQEARLRCSPMKGHSHVYWYRQLPEEGLKFMVYLQKENIIDESGMPKERFSAEFPKEGPSILRIQQVVRGDSAAYFCASSPTGSGTEAFFGQGTRLTVV.